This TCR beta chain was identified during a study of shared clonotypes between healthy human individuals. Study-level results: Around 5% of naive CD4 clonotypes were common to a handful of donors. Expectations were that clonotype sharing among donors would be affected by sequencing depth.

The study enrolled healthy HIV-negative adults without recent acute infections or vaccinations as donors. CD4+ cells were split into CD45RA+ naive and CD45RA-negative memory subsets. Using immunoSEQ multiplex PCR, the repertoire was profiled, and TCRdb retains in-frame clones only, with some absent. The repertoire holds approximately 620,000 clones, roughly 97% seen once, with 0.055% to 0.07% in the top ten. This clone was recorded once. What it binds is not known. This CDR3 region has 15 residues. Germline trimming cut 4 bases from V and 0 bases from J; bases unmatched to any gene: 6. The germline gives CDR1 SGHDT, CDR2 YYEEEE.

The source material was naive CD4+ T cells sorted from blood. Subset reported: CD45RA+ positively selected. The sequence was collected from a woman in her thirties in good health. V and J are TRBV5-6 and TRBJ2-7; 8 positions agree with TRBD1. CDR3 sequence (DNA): TGTGCCAGCAGCGCTGACAGGGGAATCTCCTACGAGCAGTACTTC. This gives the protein CASSADRGISYEQYF.